This T cell receptor (beta chain) was identified during a study of sequential checkpoint blockade in melanoma. Study-wide background: Arm A got nivolumab then ipilimumab; arm B the reverse, 1:1. After both sequences, patients received maintenance nivolumab.

Sequenced by immunoSEQ multiplex PCR; TCRdb stores in-frame clones only, minus some. The data contain under 25,000 clones, over 60% of them singletons. This clone was seen only once. Indicated treatment: randomized to nivolumab then ipilimumab (arm A) or the reverse (arm B). Patients had received no earlier DNA-damaging chemotherapy. From thawed PBMCs, live CD3+CD8+ cells negative for CD19 and CD56 were sorted. Germline V gene sequence: CDR1 LNHDA, CDR2 SQIVND (reference sequence). Trimming at V came to 1 base and at J to 6 bases, leaving 6 bases not matched to a gene. The CDR3 contains 15 residues. The source was CD8+ T cells sorted from blood (inferred from file names), collected from a patient given nivolumab and ipilimumab in sequence. The chain uses TRBV19 and TRBJ2-1, with TRBD2 matching 7 bases. The sequence was collected from a human donor with melanoma. The CDR3 sequence is CASSIGGLVLNEQFF. CDR3 coding DNA: TGTGCCAGTAGTATAGGAGGACTAGTTCTCAATGAGCAGTTCTTC.